This TCR beta chain was sequenced during a study of OX40 agonist ivuxolimab in advanced cancers. Comment on this clone: Its specificity is unknown.

The CDR3 runs 15 residues. Germline values: CDR1 SGHRS, CDR2 YFSETQ. The J segment lost 8 bases and the V segment lost 0 bases, leaving 6 bases of the junction unmatched. Study results and limitations: Among the nonresponders, some also had low normalized T-cell clonal expansion. Clonal expansion by week 6 occurred in CD4+ and CD8+ blood T cells (at 0.1 to 3.0 mg/kg).

Some clones are missing from TCRdb's copy, which holds only in-frame ones; the method was immunoSEQ multiplex PCR. The sample lists 80,000 or so clones; about 93% were seen once. This sample comprised CD4+ or CD8+ T cells sorted from blood, obtained in a trial of the OX40 agonist ivuxolimab. The TCR originated in an adult with an advanced solid tumor such as melanoma, head and neck, liver or kidney cancer. The chain combines TRBV5-1 with TRBJ2-1, with 9 bases fitting TRBD1. The chain's CDR3 is CASSLAVDRGYEQFF. Here the CDR3 DNA reads TGCGCCAGCAGCTTGGCCGTCGACAGGGGGTATGAGCAGTTCTTC.